The next 7 T cell receptor beta chains were all read from a single sample in a study of technical replicates of blood from several donors. Assay used: immunoSEQ multiplex PCR; TCRdb lists only in-frame clones, some missing. This sample carries around 60,000 clones, 80% to 90% of them seen once, and the ten largest clones take approximately 5%. Sequencing was performed on PBMCs. The source is a human donor in good health. Some clones in this sample may be carry-over from other donors' samples.

The chain couples TRBV19 to TRBJ2-3; D gene uncertain. Trimming took off 6 bases at V and 0 bases at J, with 4 bases between the two ends. The CDR3 extends over 12 amino acids. CDR1 is LNHDA and CDR2 is SQIVND in the germline V gene (reference sequence). The CDR3 DNA follows: TGTGCCAGTAGACAGAGCACAGATACGCAGTATTTT. Translated: CASRQSTDTQYF.

J is TRBJ1-2 and V is TRBV2; 12 positions match TRBD1. V lost 4 bases and J lost 8; bases outside the gene matches: 11. This CDR3 comprises 16 residues. Germline-derived CDR1 and CDR2 are SNHLY and FYNNEI. CDR3 sequence reads: CASSAPPGQGAEGYTF. DNA of the CDR3: TGTGCCAGCAGTGCGCCTCCGGGACAGGGGGCGGAAGGCTACACCTTC.

There are a few counts of this clone. CDR3 region: CASSRAGLLHTGELFF. The CDR3 DNA sequence: TGTGCCAGCAGCCGCGCGGGACTACTACACACCGGGGAGCTGTTTTTT. The chain couples TRBV7-9 to TRBJ2-2, with 7 bases aligning to TRBD2. The CDR3 length is 16 residues. Germline CDR1 and CDR2: SEHNR and FQNEAQ (reference sequence). J gave up 3 bases and V 5 bases, and 9 bases lay outside the gene matches.

Only one count was recorded for this clone. This chain connects TRBV9 to TRBJ2-7; 9 nucleotides line up with TRBD1. Unmatched junction bases numbered 7, after V lost 3 bases and J lost 0 bases. This CDR3 comprises 16 residues. The germline V gene encodes CDR1 SGDLS and CDR2 YYNGEE. CDR3 sequence reads: CASSAQGAPSSYEQYF. The CDR3 bases are TGTGCCAGCAGCGCACAGGGGGCCCCCAGCTCCTACGAGCAGTACTTC.

In DNA form, the CDR3 reads TGTGCCTGGGGGGCCCGGGACATTCAGTACTTC. Protein: CAWGARDIQYF. The rearrangement links TRBV30 to TRBJ2-4; TRBD1 is a possible D gene (5 bases). The CDR3 is 11 residues long. Trimming cost V 5 bases and J 8 bases, with 10 bases left between them. Per germline, CDR1 GTSNPN and CDR2 SVGIG (reference sequence). Full variable domain (missing parts from reference TRBV30 and TRBJ2-4): SQTIHQWPATLVQPVGSPLSLECTVEGTSNPNLYWYRQAAGRGLQLLFYSVGIGQISSEVPQNLSASRPQDRQFILSSKKLLLSDSGFYLCAWGARDIQYFGAGTRLSVL.

The rearrangement joins TRBV6-5 to TRBJ1-6; D may be TRBD1 (5 bases). With 1 base removed from V and 6 bases from J, the gap between germline ends came to 13 bases. This CDR3 comprises 16 residues. Germline CDR1 and CDR2: MNHEY and SVGAGI. The CDR3 region has the DNA TGTGCCAGCAGTTACTTTTGGCCAAGGGGTAATTCACCCCTCCACTTT. Its translation: CASSYFWPRGNSPLHF.

The chain's CDR3 is CASSPGTSGKNEQFF. The CDR3 nucleotides are TGTGCCAGCAGCCCCGGGACTAGCGGTAAAAATGAGCAGTTCTTC. The rearrangement uses TRBV6-1 and TRBJ2-1; 11 bases agree with TRBD2. CDR3 length: 15 amino acids. V was pared by 6 bases and J by 7 bases, with 8 bases of the junction left unmatched. CDR1 is MNHNS and CDR2 is SASEGT in the germline V gene.